What follows is one T cell receptor (beta chain) and its context. There are 14 residues in the CDR3. Looked up from germline, CDR1 is MNHEY and CDR2 is SMNVEV (reference sequence). V lost 6 bases and J lost 2; bases outside the gene matches: 2. The authors' processing: Counts of nucleated cells, estimated from reference gene primer amplification, were obtained. TCRdb keeps only in-frame clones here, not all; method: immunoSEQ multiplex PCR. V and J calls and clone size come straight from that table; D and trimming were deduced from the DNA. The repertoire holds about 86,000 clones, with under 85% as singletons. The sample belongs to a study of blood T cell repertoires in COVID-19. Study-level background: There were acute and convalescent COVID-19 samples, and they came from the United States, Italy and Spain. T cells, B-cell-depleted T cells, or PBMCs provided the cDNA or gDNA that served as material.

The sequenced sample was peripheral blood. V gene TRBV27 combines with J gene TRBJ1-5, with 9 bases that match TRBD1. The origin of this receptor is a man aged 70 or older with acute or convalescent COVID-19. In DNA, the CDR3 is TGTGCCAGCAGCCGGACAGGGGGCAATCAGCCCCAGCATTTT. This codes for CASSRTGGNQPQHF.